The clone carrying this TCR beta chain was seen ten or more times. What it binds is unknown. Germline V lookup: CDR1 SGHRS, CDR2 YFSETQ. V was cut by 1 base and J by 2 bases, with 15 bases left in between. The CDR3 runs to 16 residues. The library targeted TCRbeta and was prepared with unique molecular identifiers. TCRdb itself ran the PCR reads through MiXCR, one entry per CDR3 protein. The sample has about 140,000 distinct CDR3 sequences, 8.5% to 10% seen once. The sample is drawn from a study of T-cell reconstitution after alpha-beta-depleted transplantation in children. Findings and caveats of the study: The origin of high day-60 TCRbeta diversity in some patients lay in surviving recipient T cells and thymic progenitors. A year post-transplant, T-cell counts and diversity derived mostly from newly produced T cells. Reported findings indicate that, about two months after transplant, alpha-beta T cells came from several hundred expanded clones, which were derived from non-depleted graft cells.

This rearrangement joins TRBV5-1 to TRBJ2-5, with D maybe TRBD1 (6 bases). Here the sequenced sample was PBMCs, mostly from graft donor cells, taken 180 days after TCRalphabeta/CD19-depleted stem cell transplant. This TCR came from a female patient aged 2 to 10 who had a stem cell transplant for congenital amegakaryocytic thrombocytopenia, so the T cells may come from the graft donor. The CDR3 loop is CASSLPRPGQQETQYF. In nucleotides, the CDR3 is TGCGCCAGCAGCTTGCCCCGTCCGGGACAACAAGAGACCCAGTACTTC. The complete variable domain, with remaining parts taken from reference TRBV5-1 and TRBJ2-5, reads KAGVTQTPRYLIKTRGQQVTLSCSPISGHRSVSWYQQTPGQGLQFLFEYFSETQRNKGNFPGRFSGRQFSNSRSEMNVSTLELGDSALYLCASSLPRPGQQETQYFGPGTRLLVL.